The 3 T cell receptor beta chains in this list originate from one sample, sequenced in a study of PD-1 blockade in classical Hodgkin lymphoma. Produced via immunoSEQ multiplex PCR; TCRdb's table is partial and in-frame only. The sample holds roughly 41,000 clones; 85% to 90% are singletons and the top ten take about 7.8%. Following autologous stem cell transplantation, relapse occurred in every patient, and exposure to brentuximab vedotin varied. Sequencing was performed on peripheral blood mononuclear cells (PBMCs), taken before the second cycle of nivolumab. The receptors shown here come from a human donor with classical Hodgkin lymphoma.

The rearrangement joins TRBV27 to TRBJ2-3, with 9 bases aligning to TRBD2. V trimming: 7 bases; J trimming: 4 bases; junction bases outside the gene matches: 6. Germline-derived CDR1 and CDR2 are MNHEY and SMNVEV (reference sequence). There are 14 residues in the CDR3. The CDR3 bases are TGTGCCAGCAAGCTAGCGGGACGGCCAGATACGCAGTATTTT. Translating gives CASKLAGRPDTQYF.

This chain uses TRBV5-1 with TRBJ2-7; D perhaps matches TRBD2 (6 bases). The CDR3 is 13 amino acids. Germline-derived CDR1 and CDR2 are SGHRS and YFSETQ. Trimming pared 2 bases from V and 6 bases from J, leaving 12 bases between. For the CDR3, the DNA is TGCGCCAGCAGCTTCGGGACTCTACTCGAGCAGTACTTC. Translated: CASSFGTLLEQYF.

This rearrangement joins TRBV18 to TRBJ1-4; weak D call: TRBD1 (5 bases). Germline V lookup: CDR1 KGHSH, CDR2 LQKENI. The CDR3 totals 17 residues. V gave up 4 bases and J gave up 3 bases, with 18 bases separating them. This CDR3 reads CASSRNNGHGSNEKLFF. As DNA, the CDR3 is TGTGCCAGCTCACGGAACAATGGACACGGGTCTAATGAAAAACTGTTTTTT.